The 14 T cell receptor beta chains listed next were all sequenced from one sample in a study of T cell responses to AZD1222 COVID-19 vaccine. Only in-frame clones appear in the TCRdb table, and some are missing; sequencing was by immunoSEQ multiplex PCR. The table shows about 79,000 clones, with 80% occurring only once. The material was peripheral blood, obtained on day 0 of AZD1222 vaccination. The receptors stem from an adult in good health.

This chain uses TRBV10-3 with TRBJ1-6; D remains unclear. The V gene lost 3 bases and the J gene lost 6 bases, with 3 bases spanning the gap. This CDR3 comprises 12 residues. Per germline, CDR1 ENHRY and CDR2 SYGVKD. Written as DNA, the CDR3 is TGTGCCATCAGTGACCGTAATTCACCCCTCCACTTT. It encodes CAISDRNSPLHF.

This chain uses TRBV5-1 with TRBJ1-3; possible D gene TRBD1, 5 bases. The germline V gene has CDR1 SGHRS and CDR2 YFSETQ. The V end lost 0 bases, the J end lost 2 bases, and 6 bases lay between the germline ends. The CDR3 consists of 14 residues. The CDR3 protein is CASSLGGTGNTIYF. Here the CDR3 DNA reads TGCGCCAGCAGCTTGGGGGGGACTGGAAACACCATATATTTT.

Only one count was recorded for this clone. This chain's CDR3 is CASRGDRDTGELFF. The CDR3 region has the DNA TGTGCCAGTAGGGGGGACAGGGACACCGGGGAGCTGTTTTTT. The J gene is TRBJ2-2, the V gene TRBV19; 9 nucleotides match TRBD1. The length of the CDR3 is 14 residues. Germline V gene lookup returns CDR1 LNHDA and CDR2 SQIVND (reference sequence). Trimming took 6 bases from V and 3 from J; bases not matched to a gene: 2.

The chain combines TRBV27 with TRBJ1-5, with 7 bases fitting TRBD1. Germline CDR1 MNHEY, CDR2 SMNVEV (reference sequence). The trim removed 2 bases at V and 6 bases at J, leaving 7 bases unmatched. The CDR3 sequence is 15 residues long. CDR3 amino acids: CASSLRPQGGQPQHF. CDR3 DNA sequence: TGTGCCAGCAGTTTAAGGCCCCAGGGGGGTCAGCCCCAGCATTTT.

V and J are TRBV2 and TRBJ2-7; no firm D call. V dropped 6 bases and J dropped 7 bases, with 22 bases sitting between them. The CDR3 is made up of 15 amino acids. Germline lookup yields CDR1 SNHLY and CDR2 FYNNEI. The CDR3 sequence: CASSQVGPPFGEQYF. The CDR3 nucleotides read TGTGCCAGCAGCCAGGTAGGACCCCCCTTTGGGGAGCAGTACTTC. The whole variable domain, remainder taken from reference TRBV2 and TRBJ2-7, is EPEVTQTPSHQVTQMGQEVILRCVPISNHLYFYWYRQILGQKVEFLVSFYNNEISEKSEIFDDQFSVERPDGSNFTLKIRSTKLEDSAMYFCASSQVGPPFGEQYFGPGTRLTVT.

The chain links TRBV12-3 or TRBV12-4 to TRBJ1-3; D is perhaps TRBD1 (5 bases). V was pared by 6 bases and J by 9 bases, with 15 bases between. The CDR3 runs to 13 residues. The CDR3 coding sequence is TGTGCCAGCAGCCCCGGCGCAGGGAGCACCATATATTTT. It specifies CASSPGAGSTIYF.

This clone was detected only once. V and J are TRBV5-4 and TRBJ1-1, with 9 bases identical to TRBD1. The CDR3 length is 16 residues. CDR1 and CDR2 from the germline V gene are SGHNT and YYREEE (reference sequence). V trimming: 4 bases; J trimming: 8 bases; junction bases outside the gene matches: 15. For the CDR3, the DNA is TGTGCCAGCAGCCGAAAATACAGGGGGCGCGAAGCCGAAGCTTTCTTT. As protein: CASSRKYRGREAEAFF.

The chain couples TRBV30 to TRBJ2-1; TRBD2 matches at 7 bases. In germline, CDR1 is GTSNPN, CDR2 SVGIG (reference sequence). After removal of 2 bases from V and 10 bases from J, the junction contained 5 bases not matched to a gene. This CDR3 has 12 amino acids. The CDR3 bases are TGTGCCTGGAGTACGGCGGGAGTCGAGCAGTTCTTC. Residues: CAWSTAGVEQFF. Using reference TRBV30 and TRBJ2-1 for the parts outside the CDR3, the full variable domain is SQTIHQWPATLVQPVGSPLSLECTVEGTSNPNLYWYRQAAGRGLQLLFYSVGIGQISSEVPQNLSASRPQDRQFILSSKKLLLSDSGFYLCAWSTAGVEQFFGPGTRLTVL.

The V call is TRBV5-4, the J call TRBJ1-2; the match to TRBD1 covers 10 bases. This CDR3 contains 14 residues. Germline lookup yields CDR1 SGHNT and CDR2 YYREEE (reference sequence). With V trimmed by 4 bases and J by 4 bases, 4 bases remained unmatched. The CDR3 nucleotides are TGTGCCAGCAGCCCCGGGACAGGGGTCTATGGCTACACCTTC. It is translated as CASSPGTGVYGYTF. The whole variable domain, remainder taken from reference TRBV5-4 and TRBJ1-2, is ETGVTQSPTHLIKTRGQQVTLRCSSQSGHNTVSWYQQALGQGPQFIFQYYREEENGRGNFPPRFSGLQFPNYSSELNVNALELDDSALYLCASSPGTGVYGYTFGSGTRLTVV.

This chain joins TRBV23-1 and TRBJ1-5; perhaps TRBD1 as D (5 bases). TRBV23-1 is given ORF status, its function remaining uncertain. The CDR3 extends over 16 amino acids. Trimming stripped 3 bases from V and 0 bases from J, with 12 bases between. Written as DNA, the CDR3 is TGCGCCAGCAGTCACCAGGGCCGCCATAGCAATCAGCCCCAGCATTTT. Encoded protein: CASSHQGRHSNQPQHF.

The chain carries TRBV4-2 and TRBJ1-3; 8 positions agree with TRBD1. J gave up 8 bases and V 0 bases, and 9 bases lay outside the gene matches. Germline CDR1 LGHNA, CDR2 YNFKEQ. CDR3 length: 16 amino acids. CDR3 region: CASSQDPRTTGDTIYF. CDR3 DNA sequence: TGTGCCAGCAGCCAAGATCCCAGGACGACAGGGGACACCATATATTTT.

The V call is TRBV28, the J call TRBJ1-2; unclear D gene. V lost 5 bases, J lost 3 bases, and 10 bases lay in between. The germline V gene has CDR1 MDHEN and CDR2 SYDVKM. The CDR3 totals 13 residues. CDR3 region: CASSPRVDYGYTF. The CDR3 DNA sequence: TGTGCCAGCAGTCCCCGGGTTGACTATGGCTACACCTTC.

The rearrangement joins TRBV5-5 to TRBJ1-4; D may be TRBD1 (5 bases). V was trimmed by 4 bases and J by 4 bases, leaving 8 bases between them. Per the germline V gene, CDR1 is SGHKS and CDR2 is YYEKEE (reference sequence). CDR3 length equals 13 residues. CDR3 sequence: CASSVRDNEKLFF. The CDR3 coding sequence is TGTGCCAGCAGCGTCAGGGATAATGAAAAACTGTTTTTT.

Written as DNA, the CDR3 is TGCGCCAGCAGCCAAGATGGATACCAACGAAACTATGGCTACACCTTC. It codes for CASSQDGYQRNYGYTF. The gene calls are TRBV4-1 and TRBJ1-2; D is uncertain. Per the germline V gene, CDR1 is MGHRA and CDR2 is YSYEKL. CDR3 length equals 16 residues. V was pared by 0 bases and J by 2 bases, with 13 bases between.